The subject of this entry is one T cell receptor (beta chain). This receptor's antigen is unknown. Base qualities were left out, and no much larger clone turns up one base away. TCRbeta CDR3 regions were amplified from genomic DNA by means of the immunoSEQ Assay, a bias-controlled multiplex PCR. In the paper's pipeline: The number of nucleated cells in each sample was estimated by amplification of reference gene primers within the assay. Sequence reads were collapsed and filtered to measure the absolute abundance of every unique TCRbeta CDR3 rearrangement. For each sample, productive Simpson clonality was calculated by taking the square root of Simpson's diversity index across productive rearrangements. Drawn from immuneACCESS, this table holds only the in-frame rearrangements with V and J called that TCRdb kept. Clones are partly lost; checked studies trace under half to an unresolved V gene and leave the rest unexplained. V, J and clone size were drawn from that table, and D and trimming were deduced from the DNA. This sample comprises 300,000 to 350,000 clones, just under 90% of them detected only once. The top ten constitute roughly a tenth of the sample.

The sample comes from a study of blood T cell repertoires in COVID-19 (TCRdb year 2020). Looking at the study overall: Collaborator samples came from the United States, Italy and Spain and covered acute and convalescent phases of COVID-19. HLA class I and class II types, where available, came from metadata supplied by the sample provider rather than from assay-based typing. The prospective study material was composed of cDNA or gDNA derived from T cells, B-cell-depleted T cells, or PBMCs. Sample metadata almost always included a de-identified subject ID, COVID-19 status, age in years and sex. Samples came from the ongoing ImmuneRACE study (first 160 participants) plus 1,254 subjects from 6 global collaborators. The dataset comprised deeply sampled blood TCRbeta repertoires from subjects exposed to, actively infected with, or recovered from COVID-19. The repertoires were released in a freely available public database intended as a resource for research on the immune response to SARS-CoV-2.

Overall study outcomes, separate from this receptor: The amount of clinical and demographic metadata varied by source and participant and was provided uncurated.

Enrolling through a virtual design, the prospective study's participants ranged in age from about 18 to 100 years and lived across about two dozen United States geographic areas. In the prospective study, cohorts were assigned on the basis of participant-reported clinical history obtained from a screening survey and a study questionnaire. Recovered participants in ImmuneRACE Cohort 3 were defined as having two consecutive negative NP/OP PCR tests, clearance from a healthcare professional, or resolution of symptoms. Each participant in the prospective study had whole blood, serum and a nasopharyngeal or oropharyngeal swab collected by mobile phlebotomists. Prospective study participants could optionally give additional blood draws and questionnaires over a roughly two-month period. Before DNA extraction, prospective study blood samples were shipped either frozen or at room temperature. The sequence derives from a woman in her 30s who had recovered from COVID-19. Sample: PBMCs or T cells enriched from blood (not recorded which).

The CDR3 protein is CASSRSGSDSYNEQFF. The DNA reads TGTGCCAGCAGCCGTAGCGGGAGCGACTCCTACAATGAGCAGTTCTTC. The V gene is TRBV7-3 and the J gene is TRBJ2-1, and 9 junctional nucleotides match TRBD2. After removal of 5 bases from V and 0 bases from J, the junction retains 5 bases not matched to a gene. Including cysteine and phenylalanine, the CDR3 has 16 amino acids. Only the CDR3 part of the read is kept: 48 bases, read in frame from the first base. According to the germline V gene, CDR1 reads SGHTA and CDR2 reads FQGTGA.